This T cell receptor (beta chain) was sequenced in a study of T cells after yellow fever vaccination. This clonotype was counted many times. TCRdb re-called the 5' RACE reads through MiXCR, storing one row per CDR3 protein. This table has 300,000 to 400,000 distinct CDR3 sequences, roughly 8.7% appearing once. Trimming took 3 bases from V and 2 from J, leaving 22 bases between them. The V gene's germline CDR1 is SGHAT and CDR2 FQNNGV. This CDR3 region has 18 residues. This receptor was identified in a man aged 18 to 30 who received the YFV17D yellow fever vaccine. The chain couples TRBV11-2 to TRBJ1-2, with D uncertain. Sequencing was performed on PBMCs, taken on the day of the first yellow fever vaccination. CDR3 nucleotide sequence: TGTGCCAGCAGCTTGAGTGTTTGGGGTGTGCGAGGGAACTATGGCTACACCTTC. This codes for CASSLSVWGVRGNYGYTF.